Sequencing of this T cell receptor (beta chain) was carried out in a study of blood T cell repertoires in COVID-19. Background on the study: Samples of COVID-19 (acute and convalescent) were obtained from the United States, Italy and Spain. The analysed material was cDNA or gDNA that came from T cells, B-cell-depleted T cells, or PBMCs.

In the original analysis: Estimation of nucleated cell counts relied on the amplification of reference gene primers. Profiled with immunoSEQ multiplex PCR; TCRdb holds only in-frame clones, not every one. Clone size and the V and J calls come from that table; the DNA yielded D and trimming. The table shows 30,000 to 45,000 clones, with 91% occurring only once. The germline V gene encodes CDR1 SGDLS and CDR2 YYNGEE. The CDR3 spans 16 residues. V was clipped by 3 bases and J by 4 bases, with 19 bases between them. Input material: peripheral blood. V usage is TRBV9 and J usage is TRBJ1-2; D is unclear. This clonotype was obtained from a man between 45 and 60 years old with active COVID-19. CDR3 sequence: CASSEGLGGFGYGYTF. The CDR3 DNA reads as TGTGCCAGCAGCGAAGGACTGGGTGGTTTTGGCTATGGCTACACCTTC.